Presented here are 10 T cell receptor beta chains from one specimen sequenced in a study of tumor-infiltrating lymphocytes in primary liver carcinoma. For each extraction, RNA and DNA were obtained together from around 18-30 mg of unsorted bulk tissue. Starting material of 500 ng total RNA yielded TCR beta cDNA via a constant-region primer. Slightly modified ARM-PCR served as the procedure for the TCR beta libraries. These libraries came from three rounds of nested multiplex PCR. Amplification in the first two PCR rounds was performed using TRBV1-TRBV30 forward primers and a C-beta reverse primer for approximately 10 cycles each. TCRdb re-called the multiplex PCR reads through MiXCR, storing one row per CDR3 protein. The data show about 75,000 distinct CDR3 sequences, with 69% seen just once and about 25% held by the top ten. Source material: tumor-adjacent normal liver tissue. The receptor source for this set is a middle-aged man with primary liver carcinoma and hepatitis B virus infection.

In regard to this clonotype: Since a much larger clone is just one base distant, this may be a read error. The V call is TRBV11-2, the J call TRBJ2-2; D is unresolved. The CDR3 loop spans 14 amino acids. CDR1 and CDR2 from the germline V gene are SGHAT and FQNNGV. The CDR3 DNA sequence: TGTACCAGCAGCTTAGAGAGTCACACCGGGGAGCTGTTTTTT. The encoded protein is CTSSLESHTGELFF.

Of note for this clonotype: Compared with germline, one end of the junction differs, possibly owing to a read error. The V and J genes are TRBV11-1 and TRBJ2-1; 9 nucleotides agree with TRBD1. There are 15 residues in the CDR3. Germline CDR1 and CDR2: SGHAT and FQDESV (reference sequence). The CDR3 region is CTSSSWPTGGNEQFF. In nucleotides, the CDR3 is TGTACCAGCAGTTCCTGGCCGACAGGGGGCAATGAGCAGTTCTTC.

About this clonotype itself: This may stem from a read error, because a much larger clone lies one nucleotide away. The chain combines TRBV28 with TRBJ2-5; TRBD1 is a possible D gene (6 bases). Trimming shortened V by 5 bases and J by 5 bases, and 21 bases separated the two germline ends. Per germline, CDR1 MDHEN and CDR2 SYDVKM. CDR3 length equals 16 residues. The CDR3, as DNA: TGTGCCAGCAGTGCATGGCAGGGGTCACGCGGGGAGACCCAGTACTTC. Its protein is CASSAWQGSRGETQYF. The full variable domain, its missing parts supplied by reference TRBV28 and TRBJ2-5, is DVKVTQSSRYLVKRTGEKVFLECVQDMDHENMFWYRQDPGLGLRLIYFSYDVKMKEKGDIPEGYSVSREKKERFSLILESASTNQTSMYLCASSAWQGSRGETQYFGPGTRLLVL.

A note on this clonotype: This may be a read error, as it is one base from a much larger clone. V usage is TRBV18 and J usage is TRBJ2-3; TRBD2 matches 8 bases. This CDR3 has 15 residues. The germline V gene encodes CDR1 KGHSH and CDR2 LQKENI. CDR3 DNA: TGTGCCAGCTCACCAGGAAGCGGGAGCAGAGATATGCAGTATTTT. It yields the protein CASSPGSGSRDMQYF.

Notes on this clonotype: A much bigger clone sits one base away, suggesting this may be a read error. The V call is TRBV6-5, the J call TRBJ1-5, with D possibly matching TRBD1 (5 bases). This CDR3 is 11 amino acids long. The V gene's germline CDR1 is MNHEY and CDR2 SVGAGI. V was clipped by 10 bases and J by 9 bases, with 13 bases between them. The CDR3 DNA sequence: TGTGCCATTAAGGGGCGGGGGCCCCAGCATTTT. As protein: CAIKGRGPQHF.

The chain uses TRBV18 and TRBJ2-1; D not resolved. Germline V gene sequence: CDR1 KGHSH, CDR2 LQKENI. V lost 0 bases and J lost 6, with 12 bases in between. This CDR3 has 15 residues. The CDR3 here is CASSPPSSPSNEQFF. For the CDR3, the DNA is TGTGCCAGCTCACCACCGTCTTCACCGAGCAATGAGCAGTTCTTC.

A remark on this clonotype: A read error may produce the germline difference seen at one junction end. V and J are TRBV7-8 and TRBJ1-5; D gene ambiguous. Germline loops: CDR1 SGHVS, CDR2 FQNEAQ. This CDR3 has 14 residues. The CDR3 is CASSMTTGNQPQHF. Here the CDR3 DNA reads TGTGCCAGCAGTATGACAACGGGAAATCAGCCTCAGCATTTT. The whole variable domain, remainder taken from reference TRBV7-8 and TRBJ1-5, is GAGVSQSPRYKVAKRGQDVALRCDPISGHVSLFWYQQALGQGPEFLTYFQNEAQLDKSGLPSDRFFAERPEGSVSTLKIQRTQQEDSAVYLCASSMTTGNQPQHFGDGTRLSIL.

Comments on this clonotype: A junction boundary mismatches the germline segment, possibly from a read error. This chain links TRBV29-1 with TRBJ2-1; possibly TRBD1 for D (6 bases). CDR1 is SQVTM and CDR2 is ANQGSEA in the germline V gene. This CDR3 region has 13 residues. DNA for the CDR3: TGCAGCGTTGCCAGGGGCTTAAACAATAAGCAGTCCTTC. Amino acid sequence: CSVARGLNNKQSF.

This clonotype was seen many times. The chain recombines TRBV6-5 with TRBJ1-1; D is possibly TRBD1 (6 bases). Germline V gives CDR1 MNHEY, CDR2 SVGAGI. The V end lost 5 bases, the J end lost 1 base, and 11 bases lay between the germline ends. This CDR3 has 14 amino acids. This CDR3 is CASSKGHENTEAFF. In DNA, the CDR3 is TGTGCCAGCAGTAAGGGACACGAGAACACTGAAGCTTTCTTT.

The chain is built from TRBV20-1 and TRBJ2-3; D possibly uses TRBD1 or TRBD2 (5 bases each). Germline V gene sequence: CDR1 DFQATT, CDR2 SNEGSKA (reference sequence). The V end was cut by 5 bases, the J end by 6 bases, with 15 bases between. CDR3 size: 13 residues. The CDR3 region is CSAPYSRGDTQYF. In DNA, the CDR3 is TGCAGTGCTCCATACAGCCGGGGCGATACGCAGTATTTT.